The 13 T cell receptor beta chains below all came from one sample that was sequenced in a study of cytomegalovirus exposure and HLA in healthy donors. The PCR used 60 Vbeta and 13 Jbeta primers. Some clones are missing from TCRdb's copy, which holds only in-frame ones; the method was immunoSEQ multiplex PCR. The sample lists about 120,000 clones, 75% to 90% occurring once. Sequencing input: PBMCs. These receptors were obtained from a man in his forties or fifties in good health and CMV-seronegative.

The rearrangement uses TRBV2 and TRBJ1-5; no reliable D call. This CDR3 region has 13 residues. In germline, CDR1 is SNHLY, CDR2 FYNNEI. With 4 bases removed from V and 3 bases from J, the gap between germline ends came to 7 bases. In DNA, the CDR3 is TGTGCCAGCAGTGTGGCCTTCAATCAGCCCCAGCATTTT. Encoded protein: CASSVAFNQPQHF.

V and J are TRBV6-6 and TRBJ1-1; perhaps TRBD1 as D (5 bases). Germline values: CDR1 MNHNY, CDR2 SVGAGI (reference sequence). With 2 bases removed from V and 4 bases from J, the gap between germline ends came to 8 bases. CDR3 size: 13 residues. The CDR3 DNA reads TGTGCCAGCAGTTACAGGGGCGTCACTGAAGCTTTCTTT. Protein: CASSYRGVTEAFF.

The count of this clone is one. This specimen includes other DNA sequences encoding the same CDR3. The chain recombines TRBV5-4 with TRBJ1-1; no definite D call. CDR3 size: 12 residues. The germline gives CDR1 SGHNT, CDR2 YYREEE (reference sequence). Trimming shortened V by 2 bases and J by 4 bases, and 6 bases separated the two germline ends. The CDR3, as DNA: TGTGCCAGCAGCTTTGGAGGCACTGAAGCTTTCTTT. Translated: CASSFGGTEAFF. Using reference TRBV5-4 and TRBJ1-1 for the parts outside the CDR3, the full variable domain is ETGVTQSPTHLIKTRGQQVTLRCSSQSGHNTVSWYQQALGQGPQFIFQYYREEENGRGNFPPRFSGLQFPNYSSELNVNALELDDSALYLCASSFGGTEAFFGQGTRLTVV.

The V gene is TRBV13, the J gene TRBJ1-2; D is perhaps TRBD1 (6 bases). The germline gives CDR1 PRHDT, CDR2 FYEKMQ (reference sequence). The CDR3 consists of 15 residues. V was cut by 5 bases and J by 4 bases, with 17 bases left in between. The CDR3 loop reads CASSTRQAGAYGYTF. CDR3 coding DNA: TGTGCCAGCAGCACCCGACAGGCGGGGGCCTATGGCTACACCTTC.

The chain links TRBV2 to TRBJ2-3; 7 bases align to TRBD1. The germline V gene encodes CDR1 SNHLY and CDR2 FYNNEI. V lost 6 bases to trimming and J lost 1 base; unmatched junction nucleotides: 1. This CDR3 is 13 amino acids long. This chain's CDR3 is CASSGQGTDTQYF. The CDR3 coding sequence is TGTGCCAGCAGCGGACAGGGCACAGATACGCAGTATTTT.

This clone was picked up a small number of times. The chain uses TRBV19 and TRBJ1-6; D remains unclear. Germline V gene lookup returns CDR1 LNHDA and CDR2 SQIVND (reference sequence). The V end was cut by 7 bases, the J end by 6 bases, with 13 bases between. The CDR3 is 14 residues long. The CDR3 nucleotides are TGTGCCAGTACCCCTACCGGCGGTAATTCACCCCTCCACTTT. It codes for CASTPTGGNSPLHF.

CDR3 loop: CASSPLAGISYEQYF. CDR3 bases: TGTGCCAGTAGTCCACTAGCGGGGATCTCCTACGAGCAGTACTTC. The chain has TRBV19 and TRBJ2-7; TRBD2 matches at 10 bases. This CDR3 region has 15 residues. After removal of 5 bases from V and 0 bases from J, the junction contained 4 bases not matched to a gene. In germline, CDR1 is LNHDA, CDR2 SQIVND (reference sequence).

The J gene is TRBJ1-4, the V gene TRBV5-1, with 7 bases fitting TRBD1. The junction had 7 bases not matched to a gene; V was cut back by 0 bases and J by 8 bases. CDR1 SGHRS and CDR2 YFSETQ come from the germline V gene. CDR3 length equals 15 residues. The CDR3 DNA reads as TGCGCCAGCAGCTTGGCTACAGGGGTGGCAGAAAAACTGTTTTTT. This gives the protein CASSLATGVAEKLFF.

The chain uses TRBV6-5 and TRBJ2-1; TRBD1 might be the D (5 bases). The V end lost 7 bases, the J end lost 9 bases, and 10 bases lay between the germline ends. Germline values: CDR1 MNHEY, CDR2 SVGAGI. The CDR3 consists of 11 residues. As DNA, the CDR3 is TGTGCCAGCACGCAGGGCGGTGAGCAGTTCTTC. It translates to CASTQGGEQFF.

V usage is TRBV5-4 and J usage is TRBJ2-6, with D uncertain. This CDR3 spans 15 amino acids. Trimming took 5 bases from V and 0 from J, leaving 9 bases between them. Germline-derived CDR1 and CDR2 are SGHNT and YYREEE (reference sequence). The CDR3 reads CASSPANSGANVLTF. CDR3 coding DNA: TGTGCCAGCAGTCCAGCGAACTCTGGGGCCAACGTCCTGACTTTC. Variable domain in full (rest from reference TRBV5-4 and TRBJ2-6): ETGVTQSPTHLIKTRGQQVTLRCSSQSGHNTVSWYQQALGQGPQFIFQYYREEENGRGNFPPRFSGLQFPNYSSELNVNALELDDSALYLCASSPANSGANVLTFGAGSRLTVL.

This chain connects TRBV5-6 to TRBJ2-1, with a weak D call TRBD1 (6 bases). The CDR3 is made up of 13 amino acids. Germline CDR1 and CDR2: SGHDT and YYEEEE. V gave up 4 bases and J gave up 5 bases, with 10 bases separating them. The CDR3 protein is CASSRQENNEQFF. For the CDR3, the DNA is TGTGCCAGCAGCCGACAGGAAAACAATGAGCAGTTCTTC.

In this sample, this clone turned up once. The rearrangement uses TRBV7-6 and TRBJ2-1, with 8 bases fitting TRBD2. Trimming at V came to 1 base and at J to 7 bases, leaving 9 bases not matched to a gene. Germline V gene data show CDR1 as SGHVS and CDR2 as FNYEAQ. The CDR3 sequence is 16 residues long. The CDR3 DNA is TGTGCCAGCAGCTTAGAGGTCGGGGGGGCCCGGAATGAGCAGTTCTTC. Translated, it gives CASSLEVGGARNEQFF.

This rearrangement joins TRBV29-1 to TRBJ2-2; D may be TRBD2 (6 bases). V dropped 6 bases and J dropped 6 bases, with 14 bases sitting between them. The CDR3 has 13 amino acids. Germline V lookup: CDR1 SQVTM, CDR2 ANQGSEA. The CDR3 region has the DNA TGCAGCGTCTTGGAGTGGGGGGCCGGGGAGCTGTTTTTT. The encoded protein is CSVLEWGAGELFF.